The 23 T cell receptor beta chains presented below share a single source sample, sequenced in a study of regulatory T cells in long-lasting Graves disease. Libraries of TCR beta came from iRepertoire HTBI primers plus Arm-PCR of CDR3 regions. TCRdb reprocessed the multiplex PCR reads with MiXCR, giving one entry per CDR3 protein. The table records some 330,000 distinct CDR3 sequences, over 9.5% of them present only once. Time point in this sample: newly diagnosed GD, antithyroid drugs for less than 3 months. PBMCs provided the RNA from which the TCR library was made. These same data were also listed under a study on T cells in Graves' hyperthyroidism and ophthalmopathy.

Sequenced material: peripheral blood mononuclear cells (PBMCs), taken at new diagnosis, from a patient treated with antithyroid drugs. The source is a woman younger than 35 with Graves disease.

Ten or more counts support this clonotype. V is TRBV27 and J is TRBJ2-2, with D perhaps TRBD1 (5 bases). The CDR3 totals 14 residues. Trimming left V 5 bases short and J 3 bases short, with 10 bases between. CDR1 is MNHEY, CDR2 SMNVEV, per germline (reference sequence). The DNA for the CDR3 is TGTGCCAGCAGTCCCGGACATCACACCGGGGAGCTGTTTTTT. The encoded protein is CASSPGHHTGELFF.

This clonotype occurred many times. This sequence joins TRBV20-1 and TRBJ2-7, with D perhaps matching TRBD2 (6 bases). The CDR3 has 14 amino acids. Germline CDR1 and CDR2: DFQATT and SNEGSKA (reference sequence). Trimming removed 6 bases from V and 7 bases from J, with 22 bases in between. This chain's CDR3 is CSAAGGRLWGEQYF. CDR3 bases: TGCAGTGCCGCCGGGGGACGGCTCTGGGGGGAGCAGTACTTC.

This clonotype was found many times. The CDR3 DNA sequence: TGTGCCAGCAGCTTGGATTGTCGGACTAGCGGGATTTCCGATGAGCAGTTCTTC. It yields the protein CASSLDCRTSGISDEQFF. This chain connects TRBV5-4 to TRBJ2-1; TRBD2 aligns across 12 bases. V shed 0 bases and J 8 bases; nucleotides not matched to a gene: 12. CDR3 length: 18 amino acids. From germline, CDR1 is SGHNT and CDR2 YYREEE (reference sequence).

The table lists this clonotype with many counts. The chain carries TRBV20-1 and TRBJ2-5, with D possibly being TRBD2 (6 bases). Germline assignment: CDR1 DFQATT and CDR2 SNEGSKA (reference sequence). Deletions cut 0 bases from V and 5 bases from J, with 16 bases between. This CDR3 region has 15 residues. The CDR3 region is CSARDQEGWGETQYF. CDR3 nucleotide sequence: TGCAGTGCTAGAGATCAGGAGGGGTGGGGGGAGACCCAGTACTTC.

The gene calls are TRBV7-9 and TRBJ2-7; D unclear. The CDR3 has 12 residues. V lost 5 bases, J lost 0 bases, and 5 bases lay in between. Germline V CDR1 and CDR2: SEHNR, FQNEAQ (reference sequence). The DNA for the CDR3 is TGTGCCAGCAGCAGGGTCTCCTACGAGCAGTACGTC. Translated, it gives CASSRVSYEQYV.

The rearrangement links TRBV6-2 or TRBV6-3 to TRBJ1-5; a possible D gene is TRBD1 (6 bases). Germline CDR1 reads MNHEY; CDR2 reads SVGEGT. V lost 2 bases to trimming and J lost 2 bases, with 13 bases between them. CDR3 length: 16 amino acids. For the CDR3, the DNA is TGTGCCAGCAGTTACGGGGGGCCTTATGGCAATCAGCCCCAGCATTTT. As protein: CASSYGGPYGNQPQHF.

This clonotype showed up many times. This chain joins TRBV3-1 and TRBJ1-1, with D uncertain. The V and J ends lost 2 bases and 1 base respectively, with 8 bases between them. The CDR3 runs to 14 residues. CDR1 is LGHDT and CDR2 is YNNKEL in the germline V gene (reference sequence). CDR3 in DNA: TGTGCCAGCAGCCAAAGAGATCGGAACACTGAAGCTTTCTTT. This encodes CASSQRDRNTEAFF.

This clonotype was counted ten times or more. The V call is TRBV7-2, the J call TRBJ2-1, with 9 positions matching TRBD1. Germline V gives CDR1 SGHTA, CDR2 FQGNSA. The junction had 5 bases not matched to a gene; V was cut back by 4 bases and J by 7 bases. CDR3 length: 14 residues. CDR3 protein: CASSSSTGGNEQFF. CDR3 bases: TGTGCCAGCAGCTCATCGACAGGGGGGAATGAGCAGTTCTTC.

This clonotype was detected ten times or more. The chain combines TRBV11-2 with TRBJ2-1; D is perhaps TRBD1 (6 bases). The length of the CDR3 is 15 residues. V shed 3 bases and J shed 4 bases, with 13 bases lying between them. CDR1 SGHAT and CDR2 FQNNGV come from the germline V gene. The DNA for the CDR3 is TGTGCCAGCAGCTTGCGGCAGGGGACGTACAATGAGCAGTTCTTC. This gives the protein CASSLRQGTYNEQFF.

This clonotype turned up a few times. The rearrangement joins TRBV20-1 to TRBJ2-3; 8 nucleotides line up with TRBD2. V dropped 2 bases and J dropped 4; count of bases not matched to a gene: 8. Germline V gene sequence: CDR1 DFQATT, CDR2 SNEGSKA (reference sequence). This CDR3 has 15 residues. CDR3 in amino acids: CSARSGLGISDTQYF. The CDR3 DNA sequence: TGCAGTGCTAGATCGGGACTAGGCATTTCAGATACGCAGTATTTT.

This clonotype was counted only a few times. This chain links TRBV19 with TRBJ2-1, with 9 bases identical to TRBD2. V shed 3 bases and J 9 bases; nucleotides not matched to a gene: 15. Germline CDR1 and CDR2: LNHDA and SQIVND (reference sequence). The CDR3 consists of 17 residues. The CDR3 is CASSMGPGRGGLGEQFF. The CDR3 DNA is TGTGCCAGTAGTATGGGGCCTGGGCGGGGGGGCCTGGGTGAGCAGTTCTTC. Full variable domain (rest looked up from reference TRBV19 and TRBJ2-1): DGGITQSPKYLFRKEGQNVTLSCEQNLNHDAMYWYRQDPGQGLRLIYYSQIVNDFQKGDIAEGYSVSREKKESFPLTVTSAQKNPTAFYLCASSMGPGRGGLGEQFFGPGTRLTVL.

The chain uses TRBV11-2 and TRBJ1-1, with TRBD1 matching 8 bases. The junction had 10 bases not matched to a gene; V was cut back by 3 bases and J by 1 base. Germline lookup yields CDR1 SGHAT and CDR2 FQNNGV. This CDR3 region has 17 residues. The chain's CDR3 is CASSLVTGGRANTEAFF. In DNA, the CDR3 is TGTGCCAGCAGCTTGGTTACAGGGGGTAGAGCGAACACTGAAGCTTTCTTT.

This clonotype was counted many times. This sequence joins TRBV3-1 and TRBJ2-3; D is possibly TRBD1 or TRBD2 (5 bases each). Germline V CDR1 and CDR2: LGHDT, YNNKEL (reference sequence). The CDR3 runs 17 residues. V lost 1 base, J lost 0 bases, and 14 bases lay in between. This chain's CDR3 is CASSQVGGGSSTDTQYF. CDR3 DNA: TGTGCCAGCAGCCAAGTTGGTGGGGGATCCAGCACAGATACGCAGTATTTT.

As regards this clonotype: Being one base from a much bigger clone, this may be a read error. CDR3 coding DNA: TGTGCCAGCAGCCAAGATAGGGTACAGTTCTACGAGCAGTTCTTC. Protein sequence: CASSQDRVQFYEQFF. The chain joins TRBV4-2 to TRBJ2-1; D not resolved. V lost 0 bases and J lost 10, with 16 bases in between. Germline lookup yields CDR1 LGHNA and CDR2 YNFKEQ. The CDR3 extends over 15 amino acids.

This clonotype has at least ten counts. This sequence joins TRBV11-1 and TRBJ1-1; possible D gene TRBD1, 5 bases. The germline V gene has CDR1 SGHAT and CDR2 FQDESV (reference sequence). This CDR3 is built from 14 residues. The germline V and J ends were trimmed by 2 bases and 5 bases, with 12 bases remaining between them. The chain's CDR3 is CASSLSQGTTEAFF. The CDR3 bases are TGTGCCAGCAGCTTAAGCCAGGGCACAACTGAAGCTTTCTTT.

The sample holds many counts of this clonotype. V usage is TRBV14 and J usage is TRBJ1-4; D is possibly TRBD1 (5 bases). CDR1 and CDR2 from the germline V gene are SGHDN and FVKESK. The CDR3 totals 13 residues. The germline V and J ends were trimmed by 6 bases and 10 bases, with 15 bases remaining between them. Written as DNA, the CDR3 is TGTGCCAGCAGGGGTGATGGGGCCCCAAAACTGTTTTTT. Amino acids: CASRGDGAPKLFF.

In this sample, this clonotype turned up many times. V is TRBV27 and J is TRBJ1-5; D is unresolved. The ends were cut back, 3 bases at V and 4 bases at J, with 4 bases in the middle. The germline V gene has CDR1 MNHEY and CDR2 SMNVEV (reference sequence). The CDR3 runs 12 residues. CDR3 nucleotides: TGTGCCAGCAGTTTCCCTAATCAGCCCCAGCATTTT. Protein: CASSFPNQPQHF.

This clonotype was found many times. The chain employs TRBV7-9 and TRBJ2-1; D may correspond to TRBD1 or TRBD2 (5 bases each). The CDR3 runs 15 residues. CDR1 SEHNR and CDR2 FQNEAQ come from the germline V gene (reference sequence). The germline V and J ends were trimmed by 8 bases and 2 bases, with 16 bases remaining between them. CDR3 nucleotide sequence: TGTGCCAGCCTTCGGGGCGCCAATCCCTACAATGAGCAGTTCTTC. This encodes CASLRGANPYNEQFF.

This clonotype was counted a few times. The chain links TRBV12-3 or TRBV12-4 to TRBJ2-4, with D unresolved. There are 13 residues in the CDR3. V was clipped by 1 base and J by 4 bases, with 5 bases between them. The CDR3 nucleotides read TGTGCCAGCAGTTTAGGCAGTAAAAACATTCAGTACTTC. Its translation is CASSLGSKNIQYF.

The chain couples TRBV5-6 to TRBJ2-1, with TRBD2 identical over 9 bases. The J segment lost 3 bases and the V segment lost 4 bases, leaving 8 bases of the junction unmatched. The germline V gene encodes CDR1 SGHDT and CDR2 YYEEEE. CDR3 size: 16 residues. The CDR3 DNA reads as TGTGCCAGCAGCCCCGGACTAGCGCTAAACTACAATGAGCAGTTCTTC. As protein: CASSPGLALNYNEQFF.

The chain employs TRBV20-1 and TRBJ1-2, with D unclear. The CDR3 loop spans 13 amino acids. Trimming took off 6 bases at V and 4 bases at J, with 15 bases between the two ends. Germline loops: CDR1 DFQATT, CDR2 SNEGSKA (reference sequence). The CDR3 coding sequence is TGCAGTGCCTTCCCTGGACGCTTCTATGGCTACACCTTC. It specifies CSAFPGRFYGYTF.

Concerning this clonotype: A much larger clone differs by one base, so this may be a read error. The chain combines TRBV18 with TRBJ2-5; D is possibly TRBD1 (5 bases). The CDR3 covers 14 residues. Per germline, CDR1 KGHSH and CDR2 LQKENI. With 7 bases removed from V and 1 base from J, the gap between germline ends came to 13 bases. CDR3 coding DNA: TGTGCCAGCTGGTTAGACAGCTTCCAAGAGACCCAGTACTTC. It specifies CASWLDSFQETQYF. Full variable domain (missing parts from reference TRBV18 and TRBJ2-5): NAGVMQNPRHLVRRRGQEARLRCSPMKGHSHVYWYRQLPEEGLKFMVYLQKENIIDESGMPKERFSAEFPKEGPSILRIQQVVRGDSAAYFCASWLDSFQETQYFGPGTRLLVL.

Ten or more counts support this clonotype. The chain carries TRBV25-1 and TRBJ2-1, with TRBD2 matching over 9 bases. J was trimmed by 0 bases and V by 1 base; bases with no gene match: 7. CDR3 length: 18 amino acids. CDR1 and CDR2 (germline): MGHDK, SYGVNS. The CDR3 nucleotides read TGTGCCAGCAGTGAATGGCCCCTAGCGGGGAGCTCCTACAATGAGCAGTTCTTC. Protein product: CASSEWPLAGSSYNEQFF.